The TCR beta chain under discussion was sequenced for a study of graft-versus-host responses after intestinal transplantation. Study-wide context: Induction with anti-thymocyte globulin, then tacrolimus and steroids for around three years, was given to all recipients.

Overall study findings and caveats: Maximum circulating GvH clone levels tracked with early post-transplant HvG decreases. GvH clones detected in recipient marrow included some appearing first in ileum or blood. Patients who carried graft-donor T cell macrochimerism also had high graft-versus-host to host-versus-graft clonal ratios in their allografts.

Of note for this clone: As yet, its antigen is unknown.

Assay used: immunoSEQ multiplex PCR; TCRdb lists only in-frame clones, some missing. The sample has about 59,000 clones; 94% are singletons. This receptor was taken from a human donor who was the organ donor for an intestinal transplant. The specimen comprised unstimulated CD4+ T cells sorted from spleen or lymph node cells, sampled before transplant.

The CDR3 sequence is CASRTGTVRHSPLHF. The CDR3, as DNA: TGTGCCAGCAGAACCGGGACAGTCAGACATTCACCCCTCCACTTT. The V gene is TRBV6-6, the J gene TRBJ1-6; 7 nucleotides align to TRBD1. The junction had 10 bases not matched to a gene; V was cut back by 6 bases and J by 8 bases. Germline V gene data show CDR1 as MNHNY and CDR2 as SVGAGI (reference sequence). CDR3 length: 15 residues.